Listed here are 26 T cell receptor beta chains from one sample, sequenced in a study of OX40 agonist ivuxolimab in advanced cancers. The protocol was immunoSEQ multiplex PCR, while the TCRdb copy is restricted to in-frame clones and leaves out a portion. In the table there are tens of thousands of clones, about 92% of which are singletons. The sample was CD4+ or CD8+ T cells sorted from blood, taken in a trial of the OX40 agonist ivuxolimab. The receptors stem from an adult with an advanced solid tumor such as melanoma, head and neck, liver or kidney cancer.

This chain joins TRBV5-6 and TRBJ2-2; D gene unclear. The germline V gene encodes CDR1 SGHDT and CDR2 YYEEEE. The CDR3 consists of 16 residues. Trimming pared 0 bases from V and 3 bases from J, leaving 12 bases between. The DNA for the CDR3 is TGTGCCAGCAGCTTGGAGCCGAGGTCGGACACCGGGGAGCTGTTTTTT. Translating gives CASSLEPRSDTGELFF.

The CDR3: CASSYRASTYEQYF. The CDR3 nucleotides read TGTGCCAGCAGTTACAGGGCCTCCACCTACGAGCAGTACTTC. The chain recombines TRBV27 with TRBJ2-7; tentatively, D is TRBD1 (6 bases). This CDR3 has 14 amino acids. Deletions cut 4 bases from V and 2 bases from J, with 12 bases between. Germline V gene data show CDR1 as MNHEY and CDR2 as SMNVEV (reference sequence).

The chain employs TRBV19 and TRBJ2-7; 10 nucleotides align to TRBD2. Germline V gene lookup returns CDR1 LNHDA and CDR2 SQIVND (reference sequence). J was trimmed by 6 bases and V by 3 bases; bases with no gene match: 11. This CDR3 comprises 16 residues. The CDR3 nucleotides read TGTGCCAGTAGTATGCTACGAGCGGGAGGGCCTGCCGAGCAGTACTTC. Translating gives CASSMLRAGGPAEQYF.

The chain joins TRBV18 to TRBJ2-3; D remains ambiguous. V shed 0 bases and J shed 2 bases, with 0 bases lying between them. CDR1 and CDR2 (germline): KGHSH, LQKENI. The CDR3 is 12 amino acids. The CDR3 sequence is CASSPPTDTQYF. The CDR3, as DNA: TGTGCCAGCTCACCACCCACAGATACGCAGTATTTT.

The chain recombines TRBV6-4 with TRBJ2-3; D is possibly TRBD2 (5 bases). Germline values: CDR1 MRHNA, CDR2 SNTAGT. There are 14 residues in the CDR3. Between the trimmed V and J ends, which lost 3 bases and 2 bases, there was a span of 9 bases. CDR3 sequence: CASSEEADTDTQYF. DNA of the CDR3: TGTGCCAGCAGTGAGGAGGCGGACACAGATACGCAGTATTTT.

The chain has TRBV30 and TRBJ2-1, with TRBD2 matching over 11 bases. The J segment lost 6 bases and the V segment lost 3 bases, leaving 13 bases of the junction unmatched. From germline, CDR1 is GTSNPN and CDR2 SVGIG (reference sequence). The CDR3 is 17 residues long. The CDR3 coding sequence is TGTGCCTGGAGCCCCGGTCTTGCTAGCGGGAGGTTCAATGAGCAGTTCTTC. This gives the protein CAWSPGLASGRFNEQFF. Complete variable domain (other parts from reference TRBV30 and TRBJ2-1): SQTIHQWPATLVQPVGSPLSLECTVEGTSNPNLYWYRQAAGRGLQLLFYSVGIGQISSEVPQNLSASRPQDRQFILSSKKLLLSDSGFYLCAWSPGLASGRFNEQFFGPGTRLTVL.

J is TRBJ1-5 and V is TRBV30, with unresolved D. This CDR3 is 14 amino acids long. Deletions cut 1 base from V and 2 bases from J, with 9 bases between. Germline V gene lookup returns CDR1 GTSNPN and CDR2 SVGIG (reference sequence). CDR3 in DNA: TGTGCCTGGAGTGAGACCGCGGGCAATCAGCCCCAGCATTTT. Translating gives CAWSETAGNQPQHF.

The chain employs TRBV6-5 and TRBJ1-2, with no clear D. Germline-derived CDR1 and CDR2 are MNHEY and SVGAGI. The ends were cut back, 6 bases at V and 4 bases at J, with 9 bases in the middle. CDR3 length equals 12 residues. In DNA form, the CDR3 reads TGTGCCAGCAGCCGCACTTCCTATGGCTACACCTTC. As protein: CASSRTSYGYTF.

The chain carries TRBV6-1 and TRBJ2-7; 10 bases line up with TRBD2. The CDR3 runs to 14 residues. Germline V lookup: CDR1 MNHNS, CDR2 SASEGT. V shed 3 bases and J 5 bases; nucleotides not matched to a gene: 4. The DNA for the CDR3 is TGTGCCAGCAGTGATGGAGGGACTAGCGACGAGCAGTACTTC. It codes for CASSDGGTSDEQYF.

This rearrangement joins TRBV9 to TRBJ2-5; no clear D. The germline V and J ends were trimmed by 4 bases and 2 bases, with 9 bases remaining between them. Germline V gene lookup returns CDR1 SGDLS and CDR2 YYNGEE. This CDR3 contains 13 residues. CDR3 amino acids: CASSKTEQETQYF. The CDR3 DNA reads as TGTGCCAGCAGCAAAACGGAACAAGAGACCCAGTACTTC.

In this sample, this clone turned up once. The V and J genes are TRBV15 and TRBJ2-1, with 9 bases lining up with TRBD2. Trimming at V came to 5 bases and at J to 3 bases, leaving 5 bases not matched to a gene. The germline gives CDR1 LNHNV, CDR2 YYDKDF (reference sequence). The CDR3 length is 15 residues. CDR3 residues: CATSERTSDYNEQFF. CDR3 nucleotides: TGTGCCACCAGCGAGAGGACTAGCGACTACAATGAGCAGTTCTTC.

The chain combines TRBV5-1 with TRBJ2-7; D ambiguous. Germline loops: CDR1 SGHRS, CDR2 YFSETQ. Trimming shortened V by 3 bases and J by 3 bases, and 10 bases separated the two germline ends. The CDR3 sequence is 13 residues long. As DNA, the CDR3 is TGCGCCAGCAGCTCTAATAGTTTCTACGAGCAGTACTTC. Amino acid sequence: CASSSNSFYEQYF.

This chain uses TRBV15 with TRBJ2-7, with 10 bases aligning to TRBD1. The CDR3 runs 14 residues. Trimming cost V 8 bases and J 2 bases; bases outside gene matches: 6. Per germline, CDR1 LNHNV and CDR2 YYDKDF (reference sequence). For the CDR3, the DNA is TGTGCCACCTCCGCGGGACAGGGGCCCTACGAGCAGTACTTC. Protein sequence: CATSAGQGPYEQYF.

The chain joins TRBV13 to TRBJ2-1; D call uncertain. Germline assignment: CDR1 PRHDT and CDR2 FYEKMQ (reference sequence). With 4 bases removed from V and 4 bases from J, the gap between germline ends came to 8 bases. The CDR3 is 13 amino acids. CDR3 bases: TGTGCCAGCAGCTCCACCGGGTACAATGAGCAGTTCTTC. Translated, it gives CASSSTGYNEQFF.

J is TRBJ2-7 and V is TRBV27, with unresolved D. The germline V and J ends were trimmed by 0 bases and 1 base, with 4 bases remaining between them. CDR3 length: 13 amino acids. Looked up from germline, CDR1 is MNHEY and CDR2 is SMNVEV (reference sequence). The CDR3 spells CASSLSGSYEQYF. CDR3 bases: TGTGCCAGCAGTTTATCGGGTTCCTACGAGCAGTACTTC.

The V and J genes are TRBV27 and TRBJ1-2, with a weak D call TRBD1 (5 bases). Germline CDR1 and CDR2: MNHEY and SMNVEV (reference sequence). Trimming took 5 bases from V and 6 from J, leaving 13 bases between them. The CDR3 contains 13 residues. In DNA form, the CDR3 reads TGTGCCAGCAGTGTCTCAGGGTTAGATGGCTACACCTTC. It encodes CASSVSGLDGYTF.

The count of this clone is one. The chain is built from TRBV9 and TRBJ1-1; D perhaps matches TRBD1 (6 bases). Germline assignment: CDR1 SGDLS and CDR2 YYNGEE. This CDR3 spans 15 amino acids. V gave up 3 bases and J gave up 2 bases, with 14 bases separating them. In nucleotides, the CDR3 is TGTGCCAGCAGCGGAGGGGGGCGGGGCAACACTGAAGCTTTCTTT. Its protein is CASSGGGRGNTEAFF.

In this sample, this clone turned up once. The rearrangement joins TRBV7-9 to TRBJ2-3; the match to TRBD2 covers 8 bases. Per the germline V gene, CDR1 is SEHNR and CDR2 is FQNEAQ (reference sequence). The V and J ends lost 5 bases and 2 bases, in that order; junction bases with no gene match: 6. The CDR3 extends over 15 amino acids. CDR3 amino acids: CASSPGGDLTDTQYF. The CDR3 DNA reads as TGTGCCAGCAGCCCGGGGGGGGACCTCACAGATACGCAGTATTTT.

This chain uses TRBV9 with TRBJ2-6; D is possibly TRBD1 (5 bases). The CDR3 spans 16 residues. V dropped 0 bases and J dropped 1 base, with 8 bases sitting between them. CDR1 and CDR2 (germline): SGDLS, YYNGEE. The chain's CDR3 is CASSVVQGSGANVLTF. The CDR3, as DNA: TGTGCCAGCAGCGTAGTGCAGGGTTCTGGGGCCAACGTCCTGACTTTC.

The V call is TRBV7-9, the J call TRBJ2-1; 10 bases map to TRBD2. This CDR3 is 17 amino acids long. V dropped 4 bases and J dropped 0; count of bases not matched to a gene: 6. Germline CDR1 reads SEHNR; CDR2 reads FQNEAQ (reference sequence). CDR3 coding DNA: TGTGCCAGCAGCTCCCCGACTAGCGGGTCCTCCTACAATGAGCAGTTCTTC. Protein sequence: CASSSPTSGSSYNEQFF.

The chain recombines TRBV5-4 with TRBJ1-1; a weak D match, TRBD1 (5 bases). Germline CDR1 is SGHNT and CDR2 is YYREEE (reference sequence). This CDR3 has 12 amino acids. V was trimmed by 4 bases and J by 5 bases, leaving 9 bases between them. CDR3 coding DNA: TGTGCCAGCAGCGGGGGGGTAACTGAAGCTTTCTTT. Protein: CASSGGVTEAFF. Based on the CDR3 plus reference TRBV5-4 and TRBJ1-1, the full variable domain is ETGVTQSPTHLIKTRGQQVTLRCSSQSGHNTVSWYQQALGQGPQFIFQYYREEENGRGNFPPRFSGLQFPNYSSELNVNALELDDSALYLCASSGGVTEAFFGQGTRLTVV.

The chain is built from TRBV27 and TRBJ2-1, with D unresolved. The CDR3 extends over 13 amino acids. CDR1 and CDR2 (germline): MNHEY, SMNVEV (reference sequence). V lost 7 bases, J lost 7 bases, and 14 bases lay in between. The CDR3 reads CASNSLGSNEQFF. CDR3 bases: TGTGCCAGCAATTCCTTGGGGTCGAATGAGCAGTTCTTC.

The chain combines TRBV7-8 with TRBJ2-7; no reliable D call. Germline assignment: CDR1 SGHVS and CDR2 FQNEAQ. The CDR3 consists of 12 residues. Trimming left V 2 bases short and J 9 bases short, with 11 bases between. The CDR3 is CASSLSREGQYF. In DNA form, the CDR3 reads TGTGCCAGCAGCTTAAGTCGTGAAGGGCAGTACTTC.

The V call is TRBV5-8, the J call TRBJ2-7; 12 positions agree with TRBD1. The V and J ends lost 3 bases and 3 bases, in that order; junction bases with no gene match: 4. Germline V gene data show CDR1 as SGHTS and CDR2 as YDEGEE. This CDR3 is built from 15 residues. Here the CDR3 reads CASSSRDRGLYEQYF. DNA for the CDR3: TGTGCCAGCAGCTCCCGGGACAGGGGGCTCTACGAGCAGTACTTC.

The chain carries TRBV4-2 and TRBJ1-2, with TRBD1 as a possible D gene (6 bases). The CDR3 loop spans 14 amino acids. Trimming took 3 bases from V and 6 from J, leaving 14 bases between them. Germline V gene data show CDR1 as LGHNA and CDR2 as YNFKEQ. CDR3 region: CASSHLMGGDGYTF. The CDR3 DNA sequence: TGTGCCAGCAGCCATCTTATGGGGGGCGATGGCTACACCTTC.

This clone was seen a single time. The CDR3 nucleotides are TGTGCCAGCAGCGTAGCCCAGGGGCAGAAGGACTATGGCTACACCTTC. It translates to CASSVAQGQKDYGYTF. The chain joins TRBV9 to TRBJ1-2, with D possibly being TRBD1 (6 bases). CDR1 and CDR2 from the germline V gene are SGDLS and YYNGEE. The CDR3 is 16 residues long. V was trimmed by 0 bases and J by 3 bases, leaving 15 bases between them.